Detailed here is one T cell receptor (beta chain). No antigen is known for it. The CDR3 sequence is 14 residues long. With 4 bases removed from V and 2 bases from J, the gap between germline ends came to 11 bases. The germline gives CDR1 SGHDT, CDR2 YYEEEE. Amplification used 60 Vbeta primers and 13 Jbeta primers. Only in-frame clones appear in the TCRdb table, and some are missing; sequencing was by immunoSEQ multiplex PCR. Here the sample spans about 150,000 clones, around 82% being singletons. The sample belongs to a study of cytomegalovirus exposure and HLA in healthy donors. Study conclusions and caveats: CMV serostatus was the sole immune exposure data available.

This rearrangement joins TRBV5-6 to TRBJ2-3; D may be TRBD2 (6 bases). Sequenced sample: PBMCs. The origin of this receptor is a woman between 50 and 59 years old in good health and CMV-seropositive. The CDR3 is CASSAGRFTDTQYF. CDR3 nucleotides: TGTGCCAGCAGCGCGGGGCGGTTCACAGATACGCAGTATTTT.